The 14 T cell receptor beta chains given below trace back to one sample, sequenced in a study of T cells in localized non-small cell lung cancer. Data came from immunoSEQ multiplex PCR; TCRdb stores just in-frame clones and leaves some out. The sample contains roughly 38,000 clones, roughly 88% of which appear only once. The starting material was peripheral blood, obtained before any cancer treatment. The receptors were sampled from a woman aged 35-75 years with stage I lung adenocarcinoma.

The chain employs TRBV15 and TRBJ2-1, with TRBD1 matching 9 bases. V shed 8 bases and J 7 bases; nucleotides not matched to a gene: 9. Germline loops: CDR1 LNHNV, CDR2 YYDKDF (reference sequence). This CDR3 is built from 14 residues. Here the CDR3 DNA reads TGTGCCACCTCAGCGGGACAGGGATTTAATGAGCAGTTCTTC. The encoded protein is CATSAGQGFNEQFF.

V gene TRBV7-9 combines with J gene TRBJ1-4; D might be TRBD1 (5 bases). Germline lookup yields CDR1 SEHNR and CDR2 FQNEAQ (reference sequence). With 0 bases removed from V and 6 bases from J, the gap between germline ends came to 20 bases. The CDR3 sequence is 18 residues long. CDR3: CASSLASGVGSVDEKLFF. CDR3 bases: TGTGCCAGCAGCTTAGCGTCGGGGGTAGGGAGCGTCGATGAAAAACTGTTTTTT.

The chain joins TRBV27 to TRBJ1-2; possible D gene TRBD1, 6 bases. Trimming left V 5 bases short and J 4 bases short, with 20 bases between. The CDR3 runs to 16 residues. Germline CDR1 is MNHEY and CDR2 is SMNVEV (reference sequence). Written as DNA, the CDR3 is TGTGCCAGCAGTCGATCCACCGGGATAGGGGGCTATGGCTACACCTTC. Its translation: CASSRSTGIGGYGYTF.

This chain joins TRBV6-5 and TRBJ1-5, with D possibly being TRBD1 (5 bases). V gave up 4 bases and J gave up 4 bases, with 8 bases separating them. The CDR3 is 13 residues long. Looked up from germline, CDR1 is MNHEY and CDR2 is SVGAGI. The DNA for the CDR3 is TGTGCCAGCAGTTCGACAGTTAATCAGCCCCAGCATTTT. This sequence encodes CASSSTVNQPQHF.

This clone occurred a few times. CDR3 nucleotides: TGTGCCAGCAGTACACCGGGACTAGCGGACAATGAGCAGTTCTTC. Encoded protein: CASSTPGLADNEQFF. J is TRBJ2-1 and V is TRBV2, with 11 bases aligning to TRBD2. Germline V gives CDR1 SNHLY, CDR2 FYNNEI. The CDR3 totals 15 residues. The ends lost 5 bases at V and 5 bases at J; junction bases unmatched: 5.

The chain has TRBV18 and TRBJ1-2; the match to TRBD1 covers 9 bases. Germline trimming cut 4 bases from V and 3 bases from J; bases unmatched to any gene: 6. Germline V gives CDR1 KGHSH, CDR2 LQKENI. CDR3 size: 15 residues. The CDR3 protein is CASSLGQGKDYGYTF. CDR3 bases: TGTGCCAGCTCACTGGGACAGGGCAAGGACTATGGCTACACCTTC.

Comments on this clone: This specimen includes other DNA sequences encoding the same CDR3. V usage is TRBV7-2 and J usage is TRBJ1-3; no reliable D call. Trimming took off 1 base at V and 0 bases at J, with 1 base between the two ends. The CDR3 consists of 13 residues. Germline CDR1 and CDR2: SGHTA and FQGNSA. Here the CDR3 DNA reads TGTGCCAGCAGCTTAGGCTCTGGAAACACCATATATTTT. It encodes CASSLGSGNTIYF.

This clone was detected a few times. The CDR3 DNA sequence: TGTGCCAGCAGCTTAGATCGGGACGTCCTCACTGAAGCTTTCTTT. Residues: CASSLDRDVLTEAFF. This chain links TRBV13 with TRBJ1-1; D is possibly TRBD1 (5 bases). CDR1 is PRHDT, CDR2 FYEKMQ, per germline (reference sequence). V shed 1 base and J shed 4 bases, with 13 bases lying between them. The CDR3 length is 15 residues. Filled out from reference TRBV13 and TRBJ1-1, the complete variable domain reads AAGVIQSPRHLIKEKRETATLKCYPIPRHDTVYWYQQGPGQDPQFLISFYEKMQSDKGSIPDRFSAQQFSDYHSELNMSSLELGDSALYFCASSLDRDVLTEAFFGQGTRLTVV.

The J gene is TRBJ2-4, the V gene TRBV6-1; D unclear. The ends were cut back, 0 bases at V and 7 bases at J, with 7 bases in the middle. The germline V gene has CDR1 MNHNS and CDR2 SASEGT. This CDR3 spans 13 amino acids. The CDR3 region is CASSEALQNIQYF. CDR3 coding DNA: TGTGCCAGCAGTGAAGCCCTCCAGAACATTCAGTACTTC.

The J gene is TRBJ2-7, the V gene TRBV30, with D tentatively TRBD2 (6 bases). The germline gives CDR1 GTSNPN, CDR2 SVGIG (reference sequence). This CDR3 has 13 residues. Deletions cut 3 bases from V and 3 bases from J, with 12 bases between. CDR3 amino acids: CAWSLGGNYEQYF. CDR3 nucleotides: TGTGCCTGGAGCCTGGGGGGTAACTACGAGCAGTACTTC.

The chain uses TRBV5-4 and TRBJ1-1, with D possibly being TRBD1 (5 bases). V was pared by 4 bases and J by 1 base, with 14 bases between. This CDR3 is built from 15 residues. CDR1 and CDR2 from the germline V gene are SGHNT and YYREEE (reference sequence). The CDR3, as DNA: TGTGCCAGCAGCCTCGGCGGGGCCGGGAACACTGAAGCTTTCTTT. Translation: CASSLGGAGNTEAFF.

Only one count was recorded for this clone. The chain combines TRBV7-3 with TRBJ1-1, with D possibly TRBD1 on 5 matching bases. Germline V gene lookup returns CDR1 SGHTA and CDR2 FQGTGA. V lost 1 base, J lost 6 bases, and 15 bases lay in between. CDR3 length equals 15 residues. The CDR3 region has the DNA TGTGCCAGCAGCTTAAGTGGACAAGCTAGGGCTGAAGCTTTCTTT. The encoded protein is CASSLSGQARAEAFF.

The CDR3 region is CASSPSNAPFGELFF. CDR3 sequence (DNA): TGCGCCAGCAGCCCGTCGAATGCCCCCTTCGGGGAGCTGTTTTTT. The genes are TRBV5-1 and TRBJ2-2; D ambiguous. The CDR3 sequence is 15 residues long. Germline loops: CDR1 SGHRS, CDR2 YFSETQ. V was cut by 4 bases and J by 7 bases, with 17 bases left in between.

The V gene is TRBV7-3, the J gene TRBJ2-7; maybe TRBD2 (5 bases). This CDR3 comprises 14 residues. Between the trimmed V and J ends, which lost 5 bases and 3 bases, there was a span of 14 bases. From germline, CDR1 is SGHTA and CDR2 FQGTGA. The CDR3 DNA follows: TGTGCCAGCAGCAAGACTACCCTCCTCTACGAGCAGTACTTC. It codes for CASSKTTLLYEQYF.